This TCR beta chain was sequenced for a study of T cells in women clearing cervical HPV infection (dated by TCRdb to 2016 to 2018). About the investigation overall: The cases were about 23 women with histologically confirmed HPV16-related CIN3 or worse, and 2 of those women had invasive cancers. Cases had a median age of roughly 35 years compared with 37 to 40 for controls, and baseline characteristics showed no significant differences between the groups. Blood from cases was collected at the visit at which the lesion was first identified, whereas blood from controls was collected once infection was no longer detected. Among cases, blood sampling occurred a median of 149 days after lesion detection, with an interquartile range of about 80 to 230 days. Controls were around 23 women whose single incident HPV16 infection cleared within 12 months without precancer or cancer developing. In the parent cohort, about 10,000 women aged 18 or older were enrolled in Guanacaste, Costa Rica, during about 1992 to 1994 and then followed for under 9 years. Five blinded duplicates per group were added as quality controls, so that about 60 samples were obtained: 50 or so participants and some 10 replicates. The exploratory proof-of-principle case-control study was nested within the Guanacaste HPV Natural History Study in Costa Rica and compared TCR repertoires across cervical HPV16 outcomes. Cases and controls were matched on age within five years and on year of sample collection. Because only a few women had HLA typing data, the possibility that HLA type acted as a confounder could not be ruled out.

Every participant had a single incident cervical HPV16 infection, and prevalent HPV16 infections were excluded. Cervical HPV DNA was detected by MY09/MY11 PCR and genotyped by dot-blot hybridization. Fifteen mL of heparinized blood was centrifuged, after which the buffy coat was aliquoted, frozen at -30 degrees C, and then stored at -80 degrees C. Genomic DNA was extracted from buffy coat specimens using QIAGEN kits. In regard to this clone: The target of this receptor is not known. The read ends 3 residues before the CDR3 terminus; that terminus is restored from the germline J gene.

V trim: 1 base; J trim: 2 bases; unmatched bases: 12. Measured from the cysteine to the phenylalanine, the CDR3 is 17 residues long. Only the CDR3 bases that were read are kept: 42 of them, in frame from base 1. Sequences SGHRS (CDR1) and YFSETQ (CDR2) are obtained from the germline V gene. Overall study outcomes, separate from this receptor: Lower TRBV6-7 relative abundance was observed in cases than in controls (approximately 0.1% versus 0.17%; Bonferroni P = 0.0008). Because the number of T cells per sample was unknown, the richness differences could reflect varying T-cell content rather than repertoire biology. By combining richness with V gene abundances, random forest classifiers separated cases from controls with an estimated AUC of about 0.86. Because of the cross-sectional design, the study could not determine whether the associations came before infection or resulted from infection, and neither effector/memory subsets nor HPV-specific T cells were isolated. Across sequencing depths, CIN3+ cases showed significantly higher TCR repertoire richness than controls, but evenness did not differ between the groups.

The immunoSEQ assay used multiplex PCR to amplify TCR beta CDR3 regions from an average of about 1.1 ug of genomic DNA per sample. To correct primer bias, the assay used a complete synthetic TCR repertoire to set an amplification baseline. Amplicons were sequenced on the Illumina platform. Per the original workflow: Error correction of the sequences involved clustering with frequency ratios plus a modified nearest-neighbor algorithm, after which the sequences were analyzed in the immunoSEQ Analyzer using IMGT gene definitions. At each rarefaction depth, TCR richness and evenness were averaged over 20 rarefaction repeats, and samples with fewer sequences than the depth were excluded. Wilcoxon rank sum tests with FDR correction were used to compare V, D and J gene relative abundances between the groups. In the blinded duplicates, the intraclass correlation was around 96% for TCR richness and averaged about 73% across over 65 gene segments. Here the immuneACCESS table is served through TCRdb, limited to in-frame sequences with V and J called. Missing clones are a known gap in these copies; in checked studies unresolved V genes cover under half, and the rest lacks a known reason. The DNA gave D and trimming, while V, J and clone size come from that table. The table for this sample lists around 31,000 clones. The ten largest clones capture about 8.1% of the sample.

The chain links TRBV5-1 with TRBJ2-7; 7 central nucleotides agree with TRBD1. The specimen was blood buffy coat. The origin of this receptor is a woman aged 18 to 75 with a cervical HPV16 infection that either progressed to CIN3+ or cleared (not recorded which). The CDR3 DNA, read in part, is TGCGCCAGCAGCTTGTACCCCCCGAGACAGGGACCCTACGAG. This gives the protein CASSLYPPRQGPYE. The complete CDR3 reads CASSLYPPRQGPYEQYF.